This T cell receptor beta chain is from a study of T cell responses to AZD1222 COVID-19 vaccine. Germline V CDR1 and CDR2: SGHTA, FQGTGA. The CDR3 runs to 15 residues. V was shortened by 5 bases and J by 7 bases, with 18 bases between the two germline ends. Findings of the study overall: Dominant CD4 TCR responses targeted spike regions 160-218 and 743-854. Spike-specific TCR breadth rose after two AZD1222 doses, and depth rose as well. Unmutated variant regions are reportedly targeted by nearly half of spike-specific TCRs.

Profiled with immunoSEQ multiplex PCR; TCRdb holds only in-frame clones, not every one. The sample has about 120,000 clones, 87% seen once; the top ten hold approximately 2.6%. Note on this clone: Its specificity is unknown.

This chain connects TRBV7-3 to TRBJ1-5, with a weak D call TRBD1 (5 bases). This receptor was taken from an adult who received the AZD1222 COVID-19 vaccine. Sequencing used peripheral blood, obtained 28 days after the second AZD1222 dose. The chain's CDR3 is CASSPMGPPGQPQHF. The DNA of the CDR3 is TGTGCCAGCAGCCCTATGGGGCCTCCGGGCCAGCCCCAGCATTTT.